These 5 T cell receptor beta chains share one sample of origin, sequenced in a study of T cell clones after liver transplantation (dated by TCRdb to about 2019). Libraries were constructed by the immunoSEQ multiplex PCR assay. Sourced from immuneACCESS, this table was stored by TCRdb with only in-frame sequences that have V and J called. A share of the clones is absent; for the studies checked, an unresolved V gene accounts for under half, and the remainder has no known explanation. This sample is represented by roughly 19,000 clones; about 77% of them were singletons. 35% to 45% of the sample lies in the top ten. The input for sequencing was CD8+ T cells from blood, taken less than 70 months after liver transplant. The source of these receptors is a human patient who received a liver transplant. Some T cells seen after a transplant may have their origin in the graft donor.

This clone was seen only a few times. The chain is built from TRBV10-3 and TRBJ2-7; D gene uncertain. The germline V and J ends were trimmed by 2 bases and 5 bases, with 4 bases remaining between them. The CDR3 is 11 amino acids. Germline V gives CDR1 ENHRY, CDR2 SYGVKD. The CDR3 DNA sequence: TGTGCCATCAGTGAGGCGAACGAGCAGTACTTC. Translating gives CAISEANEQYF.

Concerning this clone: At one end the junction does not follow the germline gene, possibly because of a read error. CDR3 region: CASSLEGVNTEAFF. The CDR3 DNA sequence: TGTGCCAGCAGCTTAGAGGGGGTGAACACTGAAGCTTTCTTT. The chain links TRBV5-3 to TRBJ1-1; D possibly corresponds to TRBD1 (6 bases). TRBV5-3 is designated an ORF whose function remains uncertain. The CDR3 extends over 14 amino acids.

CDR3 amino acids: CASSITDGEQYF. In nucleotides, the CDR3 is TGTGCCAGTAGTATAACCGACGGAGAGCAGTACTTC. The rearrangement uses TRBV19 and TRBJ2-7; no clear D. CDR1 is LNHDA and CDR2 is SQIVND in the germline V gene (reference sequence). Trimming removed 2 bases at V and 7 bases at J, with 9 bases between. The CDR3 is 12 amino acids.

The chain links TRBV27 to TRBJ2-5; TRBD2 matches at 12 bases. The CDR3 length is 14 residues. The germline V gene has CDR1 MNHEY and CDR2 SMNVEV (reference sequence). The V segment lost 2 bases and the J segment 5 bases; nucleotides outside the gene matches: 0. As DNA, the CDR3 is TGTGCCAGCAGTTTAGGACTAGCGGGGGAGACCCAGTACTTC. As protein: CASSLGLAGETQYF.

This chain uses TRBV2 with TRBJ2-2; D is ambiguous. The germline V gene encodes CDR1 SNHLY and CDR2 FYNNEI. The V end was cut by 10 bases, the J end by 6 bases, with 12 bases between. This CDR3 is 12 amino acids long. The CDR3 loop is CATLMGSGELFF. DNA for the CDR3: TGTGCCACCCTGATGGGTTCCGGGGAGCTGTTTTTT.